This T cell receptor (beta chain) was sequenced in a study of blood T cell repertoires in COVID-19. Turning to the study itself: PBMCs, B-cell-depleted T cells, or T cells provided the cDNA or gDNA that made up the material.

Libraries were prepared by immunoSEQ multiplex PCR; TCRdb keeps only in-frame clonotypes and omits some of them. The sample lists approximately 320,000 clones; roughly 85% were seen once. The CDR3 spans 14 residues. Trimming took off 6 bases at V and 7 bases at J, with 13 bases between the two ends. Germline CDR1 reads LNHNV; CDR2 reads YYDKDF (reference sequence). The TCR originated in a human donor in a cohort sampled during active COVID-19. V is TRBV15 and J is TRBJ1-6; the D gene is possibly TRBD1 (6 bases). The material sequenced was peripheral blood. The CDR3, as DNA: TGTGCCACCAGGTATGGGACATGGAATTCACCCCTCCACTTT. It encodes CATRYGTWNSPLHF.